The sample holds one count of the clone carrying this T cell receptor beta chain. Additional DNA sequences in this sample encode the identical CDR3. V shed 1 base and J shed 3 bases, with 7 bases lying between them. The CDR3 contains 13 residues. Germline-derived CDR1 and CDR2 are SGHAT and FQNNGV. CD45RO-negative CD8 cells positively selected for CCR7 made up the naive population, which excluded terminally differentiated effector memory CD45RA+ cells. The sample comes from a study of shared clonotypes between healthy human individuals. The data were produced by immunoSEQ multiplex PCR, yet TCRdb's version contains in-frame clones alone and is incomplete. The data hold hundreds of thousands of clones, with about 95% observed a single time.

This sequence joins TRBV11-2 and TRBJ2-7; possible D gene TRBD1, 6 bases. The clonotype comes from a woman in her twenties or thirties in good health. Source material: naive CD8+ T cells sorted from blood. CDR3 nucleotides: TGTGCCAGCAGCTTAGGGGGGCACTACGAGCAGTACTTC. This codes for CASSLGGHYEQYF.